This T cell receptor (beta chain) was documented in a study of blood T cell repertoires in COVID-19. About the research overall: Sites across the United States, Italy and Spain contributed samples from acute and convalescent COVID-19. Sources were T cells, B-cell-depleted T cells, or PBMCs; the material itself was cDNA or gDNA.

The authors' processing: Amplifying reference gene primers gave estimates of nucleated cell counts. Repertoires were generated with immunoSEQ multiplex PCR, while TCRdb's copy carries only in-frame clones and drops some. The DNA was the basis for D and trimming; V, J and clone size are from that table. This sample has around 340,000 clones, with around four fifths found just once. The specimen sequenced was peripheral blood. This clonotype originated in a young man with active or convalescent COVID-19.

CDR3 loop: CATSGPGTGAISTDTQYF. CDR3 nucleotide sequence: TGTGCCACCAGTGGACCCGGGACAGGGGCCATAAGCACAGATACGCAGTATTTT. The V call is TRBV24-1, the J call TRBJ2-3; 10 positions match TRBD1. Per the germline V gene, CDR1 is KGHDR and CDR2 is SFDVKD. The CDR3 sequence is 18 residues long. V was clipped by 5 bases and J by 0 bases; unmatched bases: 10.